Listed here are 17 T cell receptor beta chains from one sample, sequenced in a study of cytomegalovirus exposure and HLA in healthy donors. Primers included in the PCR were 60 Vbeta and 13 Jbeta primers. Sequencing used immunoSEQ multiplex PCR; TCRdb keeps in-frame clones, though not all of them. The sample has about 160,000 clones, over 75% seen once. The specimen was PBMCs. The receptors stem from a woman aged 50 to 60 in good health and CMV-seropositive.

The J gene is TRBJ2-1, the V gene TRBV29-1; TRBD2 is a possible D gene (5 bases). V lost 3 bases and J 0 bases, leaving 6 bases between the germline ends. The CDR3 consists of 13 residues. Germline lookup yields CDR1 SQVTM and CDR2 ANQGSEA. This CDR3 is CSVDRDSYNEQFF. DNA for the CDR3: TGCAGCGTTGACCGGGACTCCTACAATGAGCAGTTCTTC.

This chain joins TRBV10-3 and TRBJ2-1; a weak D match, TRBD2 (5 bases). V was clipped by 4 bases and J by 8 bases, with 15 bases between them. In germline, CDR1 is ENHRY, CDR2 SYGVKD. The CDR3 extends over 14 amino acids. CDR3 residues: CAISAGWRRDEQFF. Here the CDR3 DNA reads TGTGCCATCAGTGCGGGGTGGAGGCGGGATGAGCAGTTCTTC.

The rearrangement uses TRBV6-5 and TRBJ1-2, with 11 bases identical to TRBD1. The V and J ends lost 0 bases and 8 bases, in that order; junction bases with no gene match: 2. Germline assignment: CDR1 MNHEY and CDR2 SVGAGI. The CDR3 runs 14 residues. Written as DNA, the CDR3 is TGTGCCAGCAGTTACTCGTGGACAGGGGGCGGCTACACCTTC. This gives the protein CASSYSWTGGGYTF.

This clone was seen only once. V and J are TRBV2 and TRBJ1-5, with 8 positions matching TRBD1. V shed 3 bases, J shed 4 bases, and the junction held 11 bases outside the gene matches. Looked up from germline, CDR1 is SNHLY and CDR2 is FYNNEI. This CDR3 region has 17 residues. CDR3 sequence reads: CASSDGSGRGLNQPQHF. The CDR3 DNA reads TGTGCCAGCAGTGATGGTTCCGGCAGGGGGCTTAATCAGCCCCAGCATTTT.

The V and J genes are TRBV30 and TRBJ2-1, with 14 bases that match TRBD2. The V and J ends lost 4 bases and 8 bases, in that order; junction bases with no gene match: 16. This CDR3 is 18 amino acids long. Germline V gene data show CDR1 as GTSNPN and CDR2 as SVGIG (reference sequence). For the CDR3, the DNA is TGTGCCTGGAAAAAAAAGACTAGCGGGGGGGCCAGGATTGATGAGCAGTTCTTC. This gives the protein CAWKKKTSGGARIDEQFF.

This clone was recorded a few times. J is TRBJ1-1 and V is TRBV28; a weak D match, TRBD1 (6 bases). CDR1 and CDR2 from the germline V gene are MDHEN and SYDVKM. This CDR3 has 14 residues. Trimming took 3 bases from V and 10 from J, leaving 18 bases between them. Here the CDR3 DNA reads TGTGCCAGCAGTTTTAACAGGGCGACTTCTGGAGCTTTCTTT. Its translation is CASSFNRATSGAFF.

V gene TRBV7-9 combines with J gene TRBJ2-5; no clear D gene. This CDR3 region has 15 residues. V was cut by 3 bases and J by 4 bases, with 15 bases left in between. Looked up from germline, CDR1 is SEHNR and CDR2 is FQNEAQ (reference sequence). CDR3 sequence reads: CASSFPLGIGETQYF. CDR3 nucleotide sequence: TGTGCCAGCAGCTTCCCCCTGGGCATCGGAGAGACCCAGTACTTC.

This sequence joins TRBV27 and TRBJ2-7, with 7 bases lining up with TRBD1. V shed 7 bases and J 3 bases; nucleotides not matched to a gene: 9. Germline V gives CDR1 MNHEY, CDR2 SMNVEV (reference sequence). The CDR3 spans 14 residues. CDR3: CASTPTGDIYEQYF. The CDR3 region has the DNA TGTGCCAGCACCCCTACAGGGGACATCTACGAGCAGTACTTC.

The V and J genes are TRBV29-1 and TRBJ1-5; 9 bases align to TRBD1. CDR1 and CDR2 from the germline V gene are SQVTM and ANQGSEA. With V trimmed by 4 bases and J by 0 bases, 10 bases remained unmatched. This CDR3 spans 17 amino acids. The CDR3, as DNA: TGCAGCGTTGGAGAGACAGGGGGAGAATATAGCAATCAGCCCCAGCATTTT. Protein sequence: CSVGETGGEYSNQPQHF.

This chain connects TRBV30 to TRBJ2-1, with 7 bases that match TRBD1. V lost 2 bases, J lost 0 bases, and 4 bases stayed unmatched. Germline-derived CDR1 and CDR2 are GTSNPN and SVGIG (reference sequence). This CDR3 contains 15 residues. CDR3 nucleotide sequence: TGTGCCTGGAGTCTGAGGGGGCCCTCCTACAATGAGCAGTTCTTC. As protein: CAWSLRGPSYNEQFF.

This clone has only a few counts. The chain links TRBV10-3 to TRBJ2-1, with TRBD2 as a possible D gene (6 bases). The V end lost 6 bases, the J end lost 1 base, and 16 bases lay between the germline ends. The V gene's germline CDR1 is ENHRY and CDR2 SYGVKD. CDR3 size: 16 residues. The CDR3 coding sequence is TGTGCCATCAGAGATCCGACTAGTGTTTCCTACAATGAGCAGTTCTTC. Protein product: CAIRDPTSVSYNEQFF.

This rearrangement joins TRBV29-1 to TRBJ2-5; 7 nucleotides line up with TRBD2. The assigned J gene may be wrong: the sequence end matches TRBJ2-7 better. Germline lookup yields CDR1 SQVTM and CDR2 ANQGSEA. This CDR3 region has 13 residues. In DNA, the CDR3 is TGCAGCGTTGAACGGACTAGTGAACACGAGCAGTACTTC. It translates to CSVERTSEHEQYF.

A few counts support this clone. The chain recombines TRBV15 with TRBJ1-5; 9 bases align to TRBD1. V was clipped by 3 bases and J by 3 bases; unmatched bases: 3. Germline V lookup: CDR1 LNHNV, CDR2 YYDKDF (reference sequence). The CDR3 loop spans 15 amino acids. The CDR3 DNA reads TGTGCCACCAGCAGGGACAGGGGTAACAATCAGCCCCAGCATTTT. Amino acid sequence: CATSRDRGNNQPQHF.

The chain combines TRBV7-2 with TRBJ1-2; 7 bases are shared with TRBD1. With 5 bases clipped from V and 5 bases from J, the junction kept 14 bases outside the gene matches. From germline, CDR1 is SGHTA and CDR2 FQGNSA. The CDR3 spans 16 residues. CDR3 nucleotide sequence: TGTGCCAGCAGCCGACGACAAGGGACAGCCAGTTATGGCTACACCTTC. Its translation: CASSRRQGTASYGYTF.

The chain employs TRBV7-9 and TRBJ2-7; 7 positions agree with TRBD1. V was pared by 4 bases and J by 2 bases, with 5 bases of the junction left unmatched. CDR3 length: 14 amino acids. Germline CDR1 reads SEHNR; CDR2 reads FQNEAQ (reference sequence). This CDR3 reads CASSSTGAPYEQYF. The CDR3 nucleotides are TGTGCCAGCAGCTCTACAGGGGCCCCCTACGAGCAGTACTTC.

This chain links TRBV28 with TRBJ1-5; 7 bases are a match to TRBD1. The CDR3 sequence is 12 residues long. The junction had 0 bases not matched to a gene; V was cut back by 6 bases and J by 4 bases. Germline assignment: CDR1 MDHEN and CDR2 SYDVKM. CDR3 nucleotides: TGTGCCAGCAGACAGGGGAATCAGCCCCAGCATTTT. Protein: CASRQGNQPQHF. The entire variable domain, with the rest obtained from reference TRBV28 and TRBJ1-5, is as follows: DVKVTQSSRYLVKRTGEKVFLECVQDMDHENMFWYRQDPGLGLRLIYFSYDVKMKEKGDIPEGYSVSREKKERFSLILESASTNQTSMYLCASRQGNQPQHFGDGTRLSIL.

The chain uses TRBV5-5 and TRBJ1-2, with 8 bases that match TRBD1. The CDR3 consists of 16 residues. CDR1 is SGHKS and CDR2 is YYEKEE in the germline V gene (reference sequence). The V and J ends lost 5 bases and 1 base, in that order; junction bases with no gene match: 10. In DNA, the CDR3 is TGTGCCAGCAGTTCCGGACAGGGCAAATTTAACTATGGCTACACCTTC. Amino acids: CASSSGQGKFNYGYTF.